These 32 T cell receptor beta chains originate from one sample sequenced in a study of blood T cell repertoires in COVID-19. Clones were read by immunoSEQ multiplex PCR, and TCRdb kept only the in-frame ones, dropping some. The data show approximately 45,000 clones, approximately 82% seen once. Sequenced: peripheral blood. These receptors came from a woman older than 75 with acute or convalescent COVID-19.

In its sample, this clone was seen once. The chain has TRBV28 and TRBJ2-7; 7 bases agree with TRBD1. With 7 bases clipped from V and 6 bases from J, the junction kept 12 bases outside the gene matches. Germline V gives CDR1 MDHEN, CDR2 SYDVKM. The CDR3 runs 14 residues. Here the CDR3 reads CASINRDSRGEQYF. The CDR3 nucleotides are TGTGCCAGCATTAACCGGGACAGTCGAGGCGAGCAGTACTTC. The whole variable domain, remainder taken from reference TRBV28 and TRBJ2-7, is DVKVTQSSRYLVKRTGEKVFLECVQDMDHENMFWYRQDPGLGLRLIYFSYDVKMKEKGDIPEGYSVSREKKERFSLILESASTNQTSMYLCASINRDSRGEQYFGPGTRLTVT.

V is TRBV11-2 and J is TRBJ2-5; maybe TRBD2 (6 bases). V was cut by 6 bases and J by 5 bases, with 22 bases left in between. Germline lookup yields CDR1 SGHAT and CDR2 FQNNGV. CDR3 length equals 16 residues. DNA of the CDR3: TGTGCCAGCAGACCTACCTCTGGGGGTCGGGGGGAGACCCAGTACTTC. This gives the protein CASRPTSGGRGETQYF.

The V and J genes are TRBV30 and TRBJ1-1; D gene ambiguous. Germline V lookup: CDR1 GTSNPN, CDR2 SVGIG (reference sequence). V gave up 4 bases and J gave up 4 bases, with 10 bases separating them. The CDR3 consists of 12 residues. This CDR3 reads CAWTGQSTEAFF. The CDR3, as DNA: TGTGCCTGGACGGGTCAGAGCACTGAAGCTTTCTTT. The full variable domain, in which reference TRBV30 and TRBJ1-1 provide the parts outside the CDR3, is SQTIHQWPATLVQPVGSPLSLECTVEGTSNPNLYWYRQAAGRGLQLLFYSVGIGQISSEVPQNLSASRPQDRQFILSSKKLLLSDSGFYLCAWTGQSTEAFFGQGTRLTVV.

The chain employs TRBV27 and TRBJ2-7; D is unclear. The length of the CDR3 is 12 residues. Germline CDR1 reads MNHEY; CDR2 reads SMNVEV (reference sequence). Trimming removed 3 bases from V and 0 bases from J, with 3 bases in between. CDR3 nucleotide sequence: TGTGCCAGCAGTTTTAACTCCTACGAGCAGTACTTC. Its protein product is CASSFNSYEQYF.

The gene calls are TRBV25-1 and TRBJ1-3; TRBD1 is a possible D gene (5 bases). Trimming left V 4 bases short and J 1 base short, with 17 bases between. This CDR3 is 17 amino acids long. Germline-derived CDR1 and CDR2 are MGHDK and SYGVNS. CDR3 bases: TGTGCCAGCAGTGCCCAGTCGATCGGGGGTTCTGGAAACACCATATATTTT. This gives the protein CASSAQSIGGSGNTIYF.

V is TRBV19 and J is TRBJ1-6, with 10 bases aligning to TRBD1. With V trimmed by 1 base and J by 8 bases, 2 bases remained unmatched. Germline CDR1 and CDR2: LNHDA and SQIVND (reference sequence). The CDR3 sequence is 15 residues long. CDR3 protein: CASSIGGTGDSPLHF. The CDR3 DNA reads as TGTGCCAGTAGTATAGGCGGGACAGGGGATTCACCCCTCCACTTT.

CDR3 bases: TGTGCCAGCAGTGAATCCCACAGGAGACAAGAGACCCAGTACTTC. Translation gives CASSESHRRQETQYF. The rearrangement links TRBV6-1 to TRBJ2-5; weak D call: TRBD1 (5 bases). Germline V gene sequence: CDR1 MNHNS, CDR2 SASEGT. The CDR3 extends over 15 amino acids. Trimming stripped 2 bases from V and 2 bases from J, with 12 bases between.

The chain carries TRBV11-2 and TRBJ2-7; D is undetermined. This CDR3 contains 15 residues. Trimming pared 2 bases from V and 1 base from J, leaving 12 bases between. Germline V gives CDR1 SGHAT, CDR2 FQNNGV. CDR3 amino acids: CASSLRPAASYEQYF. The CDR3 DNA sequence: TGTGCCAGCAGCTTAAGGCCCGCGGCGTCCTACGAGCAGTACTTC.

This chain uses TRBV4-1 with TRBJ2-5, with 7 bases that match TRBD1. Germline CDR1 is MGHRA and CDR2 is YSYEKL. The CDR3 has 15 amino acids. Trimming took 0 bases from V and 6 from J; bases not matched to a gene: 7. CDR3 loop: CASSQDPIQGKTQYF. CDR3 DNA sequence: TGCGCCAGCAGCCAAGATCCAATACAGGGGAAGACCCAGTACTTC.

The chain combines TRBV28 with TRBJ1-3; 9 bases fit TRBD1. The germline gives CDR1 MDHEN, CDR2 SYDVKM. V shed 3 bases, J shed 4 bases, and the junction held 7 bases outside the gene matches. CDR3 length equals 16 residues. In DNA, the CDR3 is TGTGCCAGCAGTTTGTACCGGGACAGGGTAGGAAACACCATATATTTT. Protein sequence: CASSLYRDRVGNTIYF. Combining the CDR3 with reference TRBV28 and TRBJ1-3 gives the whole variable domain DVKVTQSSRYLVKRTGEKVFLECVQDMDHENMFWYRQDPGLGLRLIYFSYDVKMKEKGDIPEGYSVSREKKERFSLILESASTNQTSMYLCASSLYRDRVGNTIYFGEGSWLTVV.

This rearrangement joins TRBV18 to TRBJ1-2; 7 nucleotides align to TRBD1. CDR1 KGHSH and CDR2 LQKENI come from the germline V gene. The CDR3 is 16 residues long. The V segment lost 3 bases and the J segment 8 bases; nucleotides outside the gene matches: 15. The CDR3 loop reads CASSPEEIQGVGGYTF. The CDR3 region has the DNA TGTGCCAGCTCACCCGAAGAAATTCAGGGGGTTGGAGGCTACACCTTC.

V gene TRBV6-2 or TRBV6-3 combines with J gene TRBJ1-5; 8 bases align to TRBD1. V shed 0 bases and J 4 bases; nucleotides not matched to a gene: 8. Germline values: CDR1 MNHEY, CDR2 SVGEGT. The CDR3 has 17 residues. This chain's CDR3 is CASSYSIGQGENQPQHF. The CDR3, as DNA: TGTGCCAGCAGTTACTCGATTGGACAGGGTGAGAATCAGCCCCAGCATTTT.

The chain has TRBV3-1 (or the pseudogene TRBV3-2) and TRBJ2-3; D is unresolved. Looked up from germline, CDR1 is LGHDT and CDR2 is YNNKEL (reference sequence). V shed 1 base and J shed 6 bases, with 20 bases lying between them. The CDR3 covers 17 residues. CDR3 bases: TGTGCCAGCAGCCAAGGTAACAGCCCGTGGTTAAAGGATACGCAGTATTTT. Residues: CASSQGNSPWLKDTQYF.

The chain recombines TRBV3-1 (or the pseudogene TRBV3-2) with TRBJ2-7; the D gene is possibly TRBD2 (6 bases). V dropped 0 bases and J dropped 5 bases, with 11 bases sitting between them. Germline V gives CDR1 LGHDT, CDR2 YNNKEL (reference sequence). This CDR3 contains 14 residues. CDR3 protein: CASSQDYSSDEQYF. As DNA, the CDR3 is TGTGCCAGCAGCCAAGACTACTCTAGCGACGAGCAGTACTTC.

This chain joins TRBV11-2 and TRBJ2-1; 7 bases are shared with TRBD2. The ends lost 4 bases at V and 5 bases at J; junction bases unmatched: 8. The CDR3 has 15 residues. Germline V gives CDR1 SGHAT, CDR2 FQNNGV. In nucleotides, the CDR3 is TGTGCCAGCAGCTCACGCGGACTAGGGGACAATGAGCAGTTCTTC. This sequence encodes CASSSRGLGDNEQFF.

CDR3: CASSLEDSTDTQYF. In DNA form, the CDR3 reads TGTGCCAGCAGCTTGGAGGACAGTACAGATACGCAGTATTTT. This sequence joins TRBV5-8 and TRBJ2-3; tentatively, D is TRBD1 (6 bases). CDR3 size: 14 residues. Per germline, CDR1 SGHTS and CDR2 YDEGEE. Trimming removed 0 bases from V and 3 bases from J, with 8 bases in between. The full variable domain, with the rest looked up from reference TRBV5-8 and TRBJ2-3, is EAGVTQSPTHLIKTRGQQATLRCSPISGHTSVYWYQQALGLGLQFLLWYDEGEERNRGNFPPRFSGRQFPNYSSELNVNALELEDSALYLCASSLEDSTDTQYFGPGTRLTVL.

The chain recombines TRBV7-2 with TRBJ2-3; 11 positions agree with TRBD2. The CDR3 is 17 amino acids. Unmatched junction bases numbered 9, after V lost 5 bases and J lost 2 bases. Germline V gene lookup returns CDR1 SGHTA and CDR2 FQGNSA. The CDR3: CASSRRASGGITDTQYF. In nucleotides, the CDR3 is TGTGCCAGCAGCCGCCGGGCTAGCGGGGGGATCACAGATACGCAGTATTTT.

The DNA for the CDR3 is TGTGCCAGCAGTTACGATCAGGGGGTGAGCACAGATACGCAGTATTTT. Encoded protein: CASSYDQGVSTDTQYF. The genes are TRBV6-6 and TRBJ2-3; 7 nucleotides match TRBD1. The CDR3 sequence is 16 residues long. J gave up 0 bases and V 2 bases, and 5 bases lay outside the gene matches. Germline V lookup: CDR1 MNHNY, CDR2 SVGAGI (reference sequence).

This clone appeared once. DNA of the CDR3: TGTGCCAGCAGCTTAACCGGGACTCGCAGGACTGAAGCTTTCTTT. Amino acids: CASSLTGTRRTEAFF. The chain carries TRBV7-3 and TRBJ1-1, with D possibly being TRBD1 (5 bases). The V and J ends lost 0 bases and 5 bases respectively, with 13 bases between them. The CDR3 is 15 residues long. From germline, CDR1 is SGHTA and CDR2 FQGTGA. Complete variable domain (other parts from reference TRBV7-3 and TRBJ1-1): GAGVSQTPSNKVTEKGKYVELRCDPISGHTALYWYRQSLGQGPEFLIYFQGTGAADDSGLPNDRFFAVRPEGSVSTLKIQRTERGDSAVYLCASSLTGTRRTEAFFGQGTRLTVV.

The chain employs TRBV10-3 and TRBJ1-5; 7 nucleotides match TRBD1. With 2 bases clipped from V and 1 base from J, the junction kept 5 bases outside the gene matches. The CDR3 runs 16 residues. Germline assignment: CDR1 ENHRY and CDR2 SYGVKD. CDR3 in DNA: TGTGCCATCAGTGAGACACAGGGGCAGAGCAATCAGCCCCAGCATTTT. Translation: CAISETQGQSNQPQHF.

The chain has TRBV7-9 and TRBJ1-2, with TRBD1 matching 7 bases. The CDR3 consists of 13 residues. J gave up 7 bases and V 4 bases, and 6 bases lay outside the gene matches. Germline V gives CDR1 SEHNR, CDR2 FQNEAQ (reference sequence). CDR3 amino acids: CASSSGTALGYTF. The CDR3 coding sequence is TGTGCCAGCAGCTCGGGGACAGCTCTTGGCTACACCTTC. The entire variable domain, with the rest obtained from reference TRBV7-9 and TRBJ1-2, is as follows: DTGVSQNPRHKITKRGQNVTFRCDPISEHNRLYWYRQTLGQGPEFLTYFQNEAQLEKSRLLSDRFSAERPKGSFSTLEIQRTEQGDSAMYLCASSSGTALGYTFGSGTRLTVV.

The CDR3 loop is CASSLGVGLAVSTDTQYF. In nucleotides, the CDR3 is TGTGCCAGCAGCCTGGGGGTTGGACTAGCGGTTAGCACAGATACGCAGTATTTT. V usage is TRBV5-4 and J usage is TRBJ2-3, with 10 positions matching TRBD2. J gave up 0 bases and V 4 bases, and 11 bases lay outside the gene matches. Germline CDR1 is SGHNT and CDR2 is YYREEE (reference sequence). The CDR3 extends over 18 amino acids.

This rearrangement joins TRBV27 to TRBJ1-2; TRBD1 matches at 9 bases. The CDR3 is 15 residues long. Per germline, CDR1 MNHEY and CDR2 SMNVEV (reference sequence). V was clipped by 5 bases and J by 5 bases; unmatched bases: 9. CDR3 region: CASSNQGQGMYGYTF. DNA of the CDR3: TGTGCCAGCAGTAACCAGGGACAGGGAATGTATGGCTACACCTTC.

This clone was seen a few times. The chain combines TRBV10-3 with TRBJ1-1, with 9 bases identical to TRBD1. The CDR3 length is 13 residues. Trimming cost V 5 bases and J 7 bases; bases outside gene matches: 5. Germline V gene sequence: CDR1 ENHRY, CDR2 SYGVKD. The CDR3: CAISIQGADEAFF. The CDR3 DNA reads TGTGCCATCAGTATACAGGGGGCGGATGAAGCTTTCTTT.

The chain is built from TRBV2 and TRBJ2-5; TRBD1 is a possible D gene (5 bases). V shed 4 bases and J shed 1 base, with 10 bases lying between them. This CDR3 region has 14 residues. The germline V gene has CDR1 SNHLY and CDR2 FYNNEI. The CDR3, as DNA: TGTGCCAGCAGTGTCAGACAGAGCCAAGAGACCCAGTACTTC. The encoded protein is CASSVRQSQETQYF.

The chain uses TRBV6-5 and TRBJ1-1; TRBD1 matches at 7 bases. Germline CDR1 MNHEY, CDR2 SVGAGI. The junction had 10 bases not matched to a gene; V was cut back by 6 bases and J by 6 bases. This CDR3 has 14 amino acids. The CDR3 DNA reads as TGTGCCAGCAGAACGACAGGGTTCGGGGCTGAAGCTTTCTTT. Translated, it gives CASRTTGFGAEAFF.

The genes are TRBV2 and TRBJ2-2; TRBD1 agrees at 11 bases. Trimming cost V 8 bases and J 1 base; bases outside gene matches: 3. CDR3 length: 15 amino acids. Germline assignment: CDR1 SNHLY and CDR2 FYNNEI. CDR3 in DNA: TGTGCCAGCGGGGGACAGGGGGTGAACACCGGGGAGCTGTTTTTT. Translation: CASGGQGVNTGELFF.

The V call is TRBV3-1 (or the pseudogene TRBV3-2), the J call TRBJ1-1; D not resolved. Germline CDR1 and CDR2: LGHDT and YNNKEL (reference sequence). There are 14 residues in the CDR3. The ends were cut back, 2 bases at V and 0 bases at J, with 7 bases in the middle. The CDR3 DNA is TGTGCCAGCAGCCAAAGCGTCTTGAACACTGAAGCTTTCTTT. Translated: CASSQSVLNTEAFF.

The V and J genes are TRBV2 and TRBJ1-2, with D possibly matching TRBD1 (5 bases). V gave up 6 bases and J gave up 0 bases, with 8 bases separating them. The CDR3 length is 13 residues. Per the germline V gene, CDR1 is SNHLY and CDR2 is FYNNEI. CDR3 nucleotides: TGTGCCAGCAGGACAGACTCTAACTATGGCTACACCTTC. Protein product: CASRTDSNYGYTF.

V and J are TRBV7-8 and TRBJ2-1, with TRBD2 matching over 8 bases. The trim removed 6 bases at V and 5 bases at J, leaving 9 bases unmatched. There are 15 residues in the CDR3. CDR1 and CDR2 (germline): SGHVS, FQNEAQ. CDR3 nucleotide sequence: TGTGCCAGCAGTCCTCGGGGGGGAGTTGACAATGAGCAGTTCTTC. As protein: CASSPRGGVDNEQFF.

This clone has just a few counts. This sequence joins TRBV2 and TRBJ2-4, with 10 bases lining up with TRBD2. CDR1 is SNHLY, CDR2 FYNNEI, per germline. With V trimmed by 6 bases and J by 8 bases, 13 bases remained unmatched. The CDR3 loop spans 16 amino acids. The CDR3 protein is CASRDGLAATAYIQYF. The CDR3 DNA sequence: TGTGCCAGCAGAGACGGACTAGCGGCGACCGCGTACATTCAGTACTTC.

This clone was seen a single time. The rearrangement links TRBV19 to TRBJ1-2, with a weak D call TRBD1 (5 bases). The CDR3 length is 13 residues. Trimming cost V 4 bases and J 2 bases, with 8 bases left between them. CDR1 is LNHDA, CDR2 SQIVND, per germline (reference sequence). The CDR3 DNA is TGTGCCAGTAGTACAGGGCAAAACTATGGCTACACCTTC. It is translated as CASSTGQNYGYTF.